This T cell receptor beta chain was recorded in a study of shared clonotypes between healthy human individuals. Here immunoSEQ multiplex PCR was the method, and the copy in TCRdb shows in-frame clones only, minus some. This repertoire shows about 180,000 clones, around 93% found once; its top ten account for 0.067%. Donors, without exception, were Caucasian adults residing in Nashville, Tennessee. The germline CDR1 and CDR2 sequences are SGHNT and YYREEE (reference sequence). Between the trimmed V and J ends, which lost 1 base and 0 bases, there was a span of 11 bases. CDR3 length: 15 residues. This receptor was identified in a woman in her 30s in good health. This rearrangement joins TRBV5-4 to TRBJ2-7; D is unclear. The specimen was naive CD4+ T cells sorted from blood. Subset described: CD45RA+ positively selected. This CDR3 is CASSLPGQVSYEQYF. DNA for the CDR3: TGTGCCAGCAGCTTGCCGGGTCAGGTCTCCTACGAGCAGTACTTC.